These 16 T cell receptor beta chains were all obtained from the same sample, sequenced in a study of blood T cell repertoires in COVID-19. Some clones are missing from TCRdb's copy, which holds only in-frame ones; the method was immunoSEQ multiplex PCR. Of about 400,000 clones in the sample, roughly 86% are singletons; the top ten hold around 2.1%. The material sequenced was PBMCs or T cells enriched from blood (not recorded which). All receptors derive from a woman aged 40 to 50 with acute COVID-19.

V is TRBV10-3 and J is TRBJ2-1; 9 bases fit TRBD2. V gave up 3 bases and J gave up 8 bases; unmatched junction bases: 20. CDR3 length: 19 amino acids. Germline CDR1 reads ENHRY; CDR2 reads SYGVKD. The CDR3 loop is CAISESNGGRGGSYHEQFF. Written as DNA, the CDR3 is TGTGCCATCAGTGAAAGCAATGGTGGGCGGGGGGGCTCTTATCATGAGCAGTTCTTC.

The chain has TRBV14 and TRBJ1-1; D perhaps matches TRBD1 (6 bases). Germline lookup yields CDR1 SGHDN and CDR2 FVKESK. CDR3 length: 18 residues. Trimming shortened V by 4 bases and J by 1 base, and 22 bases separated the two germline ends. CDR3 in amino acids: CASSLVGLGQGRNTEAFF. The CDR3 DNA follows: TGTGCCAGCAGCCTTGTCGGATTGGGGCAGGGGAGGAACACTGAAGCTTTCTTT.

V and J are TRBV5-1 and TRBJ2-5; 8 positions match TRBD2. With 1 base clipped from V and 5 bases from J, the junction kept 10 bases outside the gene matches. CDR3 length: 16 residues. In germline, CDR1 is SGHRS, CDR2 YFSETQ. The CDR3 protein is CASSLPTLAGRETQYF. CDR3 DNA: TGCGCCAGCAGCTTGCCTACCCTAGCGGGTCGGGAGACCCAGTACTTC.

The V gene is TRBV15, the J gene TRBJ2-7; D remains unclear. Germline CDR1 and CDR2: LNHNV and YYDKDF (reference sequence). Between the trimmed V and J ends, which lost 0 bases and 4 bases, there was a span of 10 bases. The CDR3 sequence is 14 residues long. The CDR3 DNA sequence: TGTGCCACCAGCAGAGAACGAGTACCGTACGAGCAGTACTTC. Amino acids: CATSRERVPYEQYF. The full variable domain, in which reference TRBV15 and TRBJ2-7 provide the parts outside the CDR3, is DAMVIQNPRYQVTQFGKPVTLSCSQTLNHNVMYWYQQKSSQAPKLLFHYYDKDFNNEADTPDNFQSRRPNTSFCFLDIRSPGLGDTAMYLCATSRERVPYEQYFGPGTRLTVT.

The rearrangement joins TRBV18 to TRBJ2-1; 10 nucleotides align to TRBD2. Trimming cost V 0 bases and J 8 bases; bases outside gene matches: 1. This CDR3 has 14 residues. Germline V gene data show CDR1 as KGHSH and CDR2 as LQKENI. The CDR3 DNA reads as TGTGCCAGCTCACCACCAGGGACTAGCGATGAGCAGTTCTTC. Translation: CASSPPGTSDEQFF.

The chain joins TRBV5-1 to TRBJ1-2, with 10 nucleotides matching TRBD1. The CDR3 is made up of 17 amino acids. Germline values: CDR1 SGHRS, CDR2 YFSETQ. The J segment lost 4 bases and the V segment lost 0 bases, leaving 9 bases of the junction unmatched. CDR3 region: CASSLEGTGVETYGYTF. The CDR3 DNA reads TGCGCCAGCAGCTTGGAGGGGACAGGGGTTGAGACCTATGGCTACACCTTC.

The rearrangement links TRBV5-1 to TRBJ1-1, with D perhaps matching TRBD1 (5 bases). Germline V gives CDR1 SGHRS, CDR2 YFSETQ. Trimming stripped 4 bases from V and 0 bases from J, with 10 bases between. The CDR3 covers 14 residues. CDR3 nucleotide sequence: TGCGCCAGCAGCGGAGGGACCCTGAACACTGAAGCTTTCTTT. As protein: CASSGGTLNTEAFF.

V usage is TRBV12-2 and J usage is TRBJ1-4; the DNA was not used to check the table's D call, TRBD1. TRBV12-2 is tagged as a pseudogene. The CDR3 has 15 amino acids. The CDR3 region is CASRIQGFGNEKLFF. In DNA, the CDR3 is TGTGCAAGTCGTATTCAGGGGTTTGGTAATGAAAAACTGTTTTTT.

The genes are TRBV29-1 and TRBJ1-1; D may be TRBD1 (6 bases). V lost 4 bases and J 6 bases, leaving 12 bases between the germline ends. Germline V gene lookup returns CDR1 SQVTM and CDR2 ANQGSEA. The CDR3 extends over 12 amino acids. The CDR3 loop is CSVGQVAAEAFF. The CDR3 coding sequence is TGCAGCGTTGGACAGGTGGCGGCTGAAGCTTTCTTT.

V is TRBV5-6 and J is TRBJ2-7, with 10 nucleotides matching TRBD1. The ends lost 0 bases at V and 6 bases at J; junction bases unmatched: 0. Germline V gene sequence: CDR1 SGHDT, CDR2 YYEEEE. This CDR3 spans 13 amino acids. CDR3 DNA sequence: TGTGCCAGCAGCTTGGGGACAGGGGGCGAGCAGTACTTC. Protein: CASSLGTGGEQYF.

V and J are TRBV2 and TRBJ2-1, with D hard to call. With 5 bases removed from V and 8 bases from J, the gap between germline ends came to 7 bases. Germline V lookup: CDR1 SNHLY, CDR2 FYNNEI. The CDR3 contains 11 residues. The DNA of the CDR3 is TGTGCCAGCAGTCCTCTCTATGAGCAGTTCTTC. Translating it yields CASSPLYEQFF.

The CDR3 loop is CASSLDRVGQPQHF. CDR3 DNA sequence: TGTGCCAGCTCACTCGACAGGGTGGGCCAGCCCCAGCATTTT. The chain recombines TRBV18 with TRBJ1-5; 7 nucleotides match TRBD1. The germline V gene encodes CDR1 KGHSH and CDR2 LQKENI. The length of the CDR3 is 14 residues. Unmatched junction bases numbered 7, after V lost 4 bases and J lost 7 bases.

V is TRBV20-1 and J is TRBJ2-7; TRBD1 is a possible D gene (6 bases). Germline V gene lookup returns CDR1 DFQATT and CDR2 SNEGSKA (reference sequence). CDR3 length equals 13 residues. The ends were cut back, 3 bases at V and 5 bases at J, with 14 bases in the middle. The CDR3 nucleotides read TGCAGTGCTAGTAGGGGGATCGGCCACGAGCAGTACTTC. Translating gives CSASRGIGHEQYF.

This clone was detected only once. The V and J genes are TRBV7-9 and TRBJ2-1; the D gene is possibly TRBD2 (6 bases). Germline assignment: CDR1 SEHNR and CDR2 FQNEAQ (reference sequence). V gave up 5 bases and J gave up 8 bases, with 19 bases separating them. This CDR3 is built from 15 residues. The chain's CDR3 is CASSPRGDSSDEQFF. The CDR3 coding sequence is TGTGCCAGCAGCCCAAGGGGCGACTCTAGCGATGAGCAGTTCTTC.

This sequence joins TRBV6-1 and TRBJ2-7; 8 bases align to TRBD2. Germline V CDR1 and CDR2: MNHNS, SASEGT. The CDR3 loop spans 15 amino acids. Germline trimming cut 3 bases from V and 0 bases from J; bases unmatched to any gene: 4. The CDR3 here is CASSDPSGGSYEQYF. The CDR3 bases are TGTGCCAGCAGTGACCCCAGCGGGGGCTCCTACGAGCAGTACTTC.

This rearrangement joins TRBV2 to TRBJ2-1; tentatively, D is TRBD2 (6 bases). With 6 bases removed from V and 4 bases from J, the gap between germline ends came to 13 bases. Germline CDR1 SNHLY, CDR2 FYNNEI. The CDR3 contains 14 residues. CDR3 nucleotide sequence: TGTGCCAGCAGCCCGGGACTGGGGTACAATGAGCAGTTCTTC. It codes for CASSPGLGYNEQFF.